Reported below is one T cell receptor beta chain. Its antigen is still unknown. The sample originates from a study of cytomegalovirus exposure and HLA in healthy donors. Study observations and caveats: Reports described diagnosis of cytomegalovirus status by the classifier as highly specific and sensitive. Cytomegalovirus-associated TCR beta chains were listed, numbering 150 to 200. Among TCR sequences, most were rare, though some public TCRs appeared in many donors.

This CDR3 has 14 amino acids. V lost 6 bases and J lost 0, with 13 bases in between. From germline, CDR1 is SQVTM and CDR2 ANQGSEA. Some clones are missing from TCRdb's copy, which holds only in-frame ones; the method was immunoSEQ multiplex PCR. In the table there are 200,000 to 300,000 clones, 80% to 95% of which are singletons. The receptor was derived from a woman in her 30s in good health and CMV-seronegative. Source material: PBMCs. V is TRBV29-1 and J is TRBJ2-3, with a tentative D call TRBD1 (6 bases). The CDR3 nucleotides read TGCAGCGTGAACGGACAGCCGAGCACAGATACGCAGTATTTT. Residues: CSVNGQPSTDTQYF.